Listed below are T cell receptor beta chains from one sample, sequenced in a study of neurological immune-mediated disorders. TCRdb itself ran the 5' RACE reads through MiXCR, one entry per CDR3 protein. Of 35,000 to 50,000 distinct CDR3 sequences listed, 2% to 2.5% are singletons. The sequenced sample was PBMCs. Receptors originate from a man aged 45 to 65 with multiple sclerosis. Each CDR3 is given with its conserved first and last residue. D genes are given only for firm matches. For some rows the clone size is stated as once, few or many, or as a class when expanded; others skip it.

CDR3 length,V gene,clone size,D gene,J gene,CDR3 protein,CDR3 DNA
14,TRBV20-1,many,-,TRBJ1-5,CSAIPGGPLRPQHF,TGCAGTGCTATTCCTGGCGGCCCATTGCGGCCCCAGCATTTT
14,TRBV29-1,many,-,TRBJ2-7,CSVEPRWSPYEQYF,TGCAGCGTTGAACCCCGGTGGTCGCCCTACGAGCAGTACTTC
15,TRBV11-3,many,TRBD1,TRBJ1-1,CASTFAGTGNTEAFF,TGTGCCAGCACCTTCGCTGGGACAGGGAACACTGAAGCTTTCTTT
15,TRBV27,-,-,TRBJ2-5,CASSLISERGETQYF,TGTGCCAGCAGTTTAATTAGTGAAAGGGGAGAGACCCAGTACTTC
15,TRBV28,many,TRBD2,TRBJ2-3,CASSLMSGGADTQYF,TGTGCCAGCAGCTTGATGAGCGGGGGTGCAGATACGCAGTATTTT
15,TRBV10-3,many,-,TRBJ1-1,CAISESSHGNTEAFF,TGTGCCATCAGTGAGTCGAGCCATGGTAACACTGAAGCTTTCTTT
12,TRBV27,many,TRBD1,TRBJ1-2,CASRGQAYGYTF,TGTGCCAGCAGGGGACAGGCCTATGGCTACACCTTC
14,TRBV21-1,many,-,TRBJ2-3,CVSRAGGSTDTQYF,TGTGTCAGCAGGGCAGGGGGGAGCACAGATACGCAGTATTTT
15,TRBV9,many,-,TRBJ2-3,CASSVVSGATDTQYF,TGTGCCAGCAGCGTAGTTTCGGGGGCCACAGATACGCAGTATTTT
15,TRBV20-1,-,TRBD1,TRBJ1-5,CSARETGVFNQPQHF,TGCAGTGCTAGAGAAACAGGGGTGTTCAATCAGCCCCAGCATTTT
16,TRBV5-1,many,TRBD2,TRBJ2-3,CASSLIGLAGGPTQYF,TGCGCCAGCAGCTTGATAGGACTAGCGGGGGGACCAACGCAGTATTTT
11,TRBV20-1,medium-sized,-,TRBJ1-3,CSARGVDTIYF,TGCAGTGCCCGAGGAGTGGACACCATATATTTT
15,TRBV20-1,many,TRBD1,TRBJ2-3,CSALRTGASTDTQYF,TGCAGTGCTCTAAGGACAGGGGCTAGCACAGATACGCAGTATTTT
15,TRBV5-1,many,TRBD2,TRBJ2-7,CASSLVTSGSNEQYF,TGCGCCAGCAGCTTGGTCACTAGCGGGTCGAACGAGCAGTACTTC
14,TRBV29-1,many,TRBD2,TRBJ2-2,CSVWAGVNTGELFF,TGCAGCGTTTGGGCGGGGGTAAACACCGGGGAGCTGTTTTTT
13,TRBV7-2,many,TRBD1,TRBJ1-5,CASSPQGDQPQHF,TGTGCCAGCAGCCCCCAGGGGGATCAGCCCCAGCATTTT
14,TRBV7-3,many,TRBD2,TRBJ2-5,CASSSAGGGETQYF,TGTGCCAGCAGCTCGGCGGGGGGAGGGGAGACCCAGTACTTC
14,TRBV3-1,many,TRBD1,TRBJ2-5,CASSPRGQGETQYF,TGTGCCAGCAGCCCCAGGGGGCAGGGAGAGACCCAGTACTTC
13,TRBV7-3,many,-,TRBJ2-3,CASSLAPTDTQYF,TGTGCCAGCAGCTTAGCCCCCACAGATACGCAGTATTTT
13,TRBV6-2/TRBV6-3,many,-,TRBJ2-7,CASSYGDYYEQYF,TGTGCCAGCAGTTACGGGGATTACTACGAGCAGTACTTC
16,TRBV7-2,many,TRBD1,TRBJ1-1,CASSLLIGTGNTEAFF,TGTGCCAGCAGCTTACTAATCGGGACAGGGAACACTGAAGCTTTCTTT
15,TRBV10-2,many,-,TRBJ1-1,CASSEAGRGNTEAFF,TGCGCCAGCAGTGAAGCGGGCCGCGGGAACACTGAAGCTTTCTTT
17,TRBV7-2,many,TRBD2,TRBJ2-7,CASSLISGLAGAYEQYF,TGTGCCAGCAGCTTAATTAGCGGACTAGCGGGGGCCTACGAGCAGTACTTC
13,TRBV12-3/TRBV12-4,many,-,TRBJ1-5,CASSPGGNQPQNF,TGTGCCAGCAGCCCCGGGGGCAATCAGCCCCAGAATTTT
13,TRBV5-1,many,TRBD2,TRBJ2-7,CASSLDERGEQYF,TGCGCCAGCAGCTTGGACGAGCGGGGCGAGCAGTACTTC
15,TRBV2,many,-,TRBJ1-5,CASSEGLRGNQPQHF,TGTGCCAGCAGTGAAGGTCTGCGGGGCAATCAGCCCCAGCATTTT
16,TRBV7-8,few,TRBD2,TRBJ2-5,CASIPGLAGVQETQYF,TGTGCCAGCATCCCCGGACTAGCGGGGGTCCAAGAGACCCAGTACTTC
17,TRBV7-8,many,-,TRBJ1-6,CASSLEERTRWNSPLNF,TGTGCCAGCAGCTTAGAGGAAAGAACCCGGTGGAATTCACCCCTCAACTTT
14,TRBV20-1,many,-,TRBJ1-5,CSAVVQYSNQPQHF,TGCAGTGCGGTGGTACAGTATAGCAATCAGCCCCAGCATTTT
14,TRBV7-2,many,-,TRBJ2-7,CASSLQSDSYEQYF,TGTGCCAGCAGCTTACAGTCGGACTCCTACGAGCAGTACTTC
14,TRBV7-2,few,-,TRBJ1-2,CASSLGWKAYGYTF,TGTGCCAGCAGCTTAGGTTGGAAGGCGTATGGCTACACCTTC
17,TRBV7-6,many,-,TRBJ2-1,CASSPGLGRGSYNEQFF,TGTGCCAGCAGCCCGGGACTGGGCCGGGGCTCCTACAATGAGCAGTTCTTC
15,TRBV20-1,many,-,TRBJ2-6,CSARDGGLGANVLTF,TGCAGTGCTAGAGATGGGGGGCTAGGGGCCAACGTCCTGACTTTC
12,TRBV12-3/TRBV12-4,many,-,TRBJ2-5,CASSEPERTQYF,TGTGCCAGCAGCGAACCAGAGAGGACCCAGTACTTC
15,TRBV7-2,many,-,TRBJ1-5,CASSLWGRANQPQHF,TGTGCCAGCAGCCTTTGGGGAAGGGCTAATCAGCCCCAGCATTTT
14,TRBV5-1,many,-,TRBJ1-6,CASSLAGRNSPLHF,TGCGCCAGCAGCTTGGCTGGGCGGAATTCACCCCTCCACTTT
17,TRBV5-1,many,-,TRBJ1-6,CASSRQESSSYNSPLNF,TGCGCCAGCAGCAGACAGGAGTCGAGCTCCTATAATTCACCCCTCAACTTT
14,TRBV20-1,many,TRBD1,TRBJ2-1,CSARDETGFNEQFF,TGCAGTGCTAGAGATGAGACAGGGTTTAATGAGCAGTTCTTC
14,TRBV29-1,many,-,TRBJ2-3,CSVDGAGSTDTQYF,TGCAGCGTTGATGGGGCGGGGAGCACAGATACGCAGTATTTT
13,TRBV2,many,TRBD2,TRBJ2-7,CASLAGGIYEQYF,TGTGCCAGTCTAGCGGGGGGGATCTACGAGCAGTACTTC
15,TRBV10-1,many,TRBD2,TRBJ2-1,CASSVGSGGADEQFF,TGCGCCAGCAGTGTTGGTAGCGGGGGGGCAGATGAGCAGTTCTTC
15,TRBV11-2,many,-,TRBJ2-7,CASSLSTQSSYEQYF,TGTGCCAGCAGCCTTAGTACGCAGAGCTCCTACGAGCAGTACTTC
14,TRBV7-8,many,TRBD1,TRBJ2-7,CASSLARTGGEQYF,TGTGCCAGCAGCTTAGCGCGGACAGGGGGCGAGCAGTACTTC
16,TRBV5-1,many,TRBD2,TRBJ2-1,CASSLYGTSSSNEQFF,TGCGCCAGCAGCTTGTATGGGACTAGCTCCTCCAATGAGCAGTTCTTC
13,TRBV7-2,many,-,TRBJ2-7,CASSLEATYEQYF,TGTGCCAGCAGCTTAGAAGCCACCTACGAGCAGTACTTC
15,TRBV9,many,-,TRBJ2-7,CASSVDYSESYEQYF,TGTGCCAGCAGCGTAGATTACAGCGAATCCTACGAGCAGTACTTC
16,TRBV5-6,many,TRBD2,TRBJ2-1,CASSLRGRGEVNEQFF,TGTGCCAGCAGCTTGAGAGGGCGGGGGGAGGTAAATGAGCAGTTCTTC